The 11 T cell receptor beta chains given below trace back to one sample, sequenced in a study of vaccination and CD4 T cells after COVID-19. The treatment denotes: roughly ten-day PBMC culture with coronavirus spike peptide pools or control peptides (ViraFEST assay). Sequenced with the Oncomine TCR Beta short-read assay was DNA taken from cultured CD4+ T cells. TCRdb processed the PCR reads anew with MiXCR; each CDR3 protein has one entry. This sample has approximately 6,400 distinct CDR3 sequences; 74% occur once, and the top ten carry 30% to 40%. Their cognate antigens are unknown. Sequenced material: CD4+ T cells from blood, cultured in vitro. These receptors all come from a human donor who had recovered from COVID-19.

V gene TRBV28 combines with J gene TRBJ1-1; maybe TRBD1 (6 bases). Germline assignment: CDR1 MDHEN and CDR2 SYDVKM. Trimming stripped 9 bases from V and 12 bases from J, with 20 bases between. This CDR3 spans 12 amino acids. CDR3: CASRVRGGGSFF. The CDR3 nucleotides read TGTGCCAGTAGGGTAAGGGGGGGCGGATCTTTCTTT.

This chain links TRBV5-1 with TRBJ1-6; D gene uncertain. This CDR3 region has 14 residues. CDR1 SGHRS and CDR2 YFSETQ come from the germline V gene. V gave up 1 base and J gave up 7 bases, with 9 bases separating them. In nucleotides, the CDR3 is TGCGCCAGCAGCTTGCCTGCAGGAAATTCACCCCTCCACTTT. It codes for CASSLPAGNSPLHF.

This clonotype ranks as medium-sized (0.01 to 0.1%). This chain uses TRBV20-1 with TRBJ1-2; D is possibly TRBD1 (5 bases). The ends were cut back, 0 bases at V and 7 bases at J, with 12 bases in the middle. The length of the CDR3 is 13 residues. The germline CDR1 and CDR2 sequences are DFQATT and SNEGSKA (reference sequence). The CDR3 DNA sequence: TGCAGTGCTAGAGATCCACAGGTTGTTGGCTACACCTTC. It encodes CSARDPQVVGYTF.

This clonotype was counted only a few times. The J gene is TRBJ1-1, the V gene TRBV20-1; 7 bases match TRBD1. CDR3 length equals 14 residues. Looked up from germline, CDR1 is DFQATT and CDR2 is SNEGSKA (reference sequence). The V gene end was trimmed by 0 bases and the J gene end by 5 bases; junction bases not matched to a gene: 6. CDR3 sequence (DNA): TGCAGTGCTAGAGATCGGAGGGGGCTGACTGAAGCTTTCTTT. As protein: CSARDRRGLTEAFF.

The chain recombines TRBV12-3 or TRBV12-4 with TRBJ2-5, with 8 bases that match TRBD2. Unmatched junction bases numbered 2, after V lost 3 bases and J lost 5 bases. The length of the CDR3 is 13 residues. The CDR3 bases are TGTGCCAGCAGTTTTAGCGGGGCCGAGACCCAGTACTTC. This sequence encodes CASSFSGAETQYF.

The chain carries TRBV7-2 and TRBJ1-5; TRBD1 matches at 8 bases. V dropped 5 bases and J dropped 2; count of bases not matched to a gene: 5. The CDR3 runs to 15 residues. Germline assignment: CDR1 SGHTA and CDR2 FQGNSA. This CDR3 is CASSPGGYGNQPQHF. The CDR3 DNA reads as TGTGCCAGCAGCCCAGGGGGCTACGGCAATCAGCCCCAGCATTTT.

The V gene is TRBV7-2, the J gene TRBJ1-6; D uncertain. The V end lost 2 bases, the J end lost 9 bases, and 23 bases lay between the germline ends. The CDR3 runs 18 residues. Germline V gene lookup returns CDR1 SGHTA and CDR2 FQGNSA. CDR3 region: CASSLSWESVPFRSPLHF. The DNA of the CDR3 is TGTGCCAGCAGCTTATCATGGGAGTCCGTCCCTTTCCGTTCACCCCTCCACTTT.

CDR3 residues: CASRGVDTEAFF. CDR3 bases: TGTGCCAGCAGGGGGGTGGACACTGAAGCTTTCTTT. The chain is built from TRBV2 and TRBJ1-1, with D tentatively TRBD1 (5 bases). The CDR3 totals 12 residues. CDR1 is SNHLY, CDR2 FYNNEI, per germline. V lost 6 bases and J lost 3, with 8 bases in between.

This chain links TRBV19 with TRBJ1-2; 12 bases line up with TRBD1. The CDR3 runs 15 residues. Looked up from germline, CDR1 is LNHDA and CDR2 is SQIVND (reference sequence). The J segment lost 3 bases and the V segment lost 10 bases, leaving 9 bases of the junction unmatched. The CDR3 coding sequence is TGTGCCACTAGACCGGGACAGGGGGCACACTATGGCTACACCTTC. Residues: CATRPGQGAHYGYTF. Using reference TRBV19 and TRBJ1-2 for the parts outside the CDR3, the full variable domain is DGGITQSPKYLFRKEGQNVTLSCEQNLNHDAMYWYRQDPGQGLRLIYYSQIVNDFQKGDIAEGYSVSREKKESFPLTVTSAQKNPTAFYLCATRPGQGAHYGYTFGSGTRLTVV.

This chain links TRBV20-1 with TRBJ1-4; 9 nucleotides align to TRBD1. Germline CDR1 is DFQATT and CDR2 is SNEGSKA (reference sequence). J gave up 2 bases and V 3 bases, and 4 bases lay outside the gene matches. This CDR3 has 15 amino acids. Here the CDR3 DNA reads TGCAGTGCTAGCTCCGGGACAGGGACTAATGAAAAACTGTTTTTT. It encodes CSASSGTGTNEKLFF.

This rearrangement joins TRBV28 to TRBJ1-1; maybe TRBD1 (6 bases). V lost 6 bases, J lost 7 bases, and 18 bases lay in between. Germline V gene lookup returns CDR1 MDHEN and CDR2 SYDVKM. The CDR3 totals 14 residues. This chain's CDR3 is CASRSTTGLFEAFF. The CDR3 DNA reads TGTGCCAGCAGGTCGACAACAGGGTTGTTTGAAGCTTTCTTT. Together with reference TRBV28 and TRBJ1-1, the CDR3 gives the full variable domain: DVKVTQSSRYLVKRTGEKVFLECVQDMDHENMFWYRQDPGLGLRLIYFSYDVKMKEKGDIPEGYSVSREKKERFSLILESASTNQTSMYLCASRSTTGLFEAFFGQGTRLTVV.